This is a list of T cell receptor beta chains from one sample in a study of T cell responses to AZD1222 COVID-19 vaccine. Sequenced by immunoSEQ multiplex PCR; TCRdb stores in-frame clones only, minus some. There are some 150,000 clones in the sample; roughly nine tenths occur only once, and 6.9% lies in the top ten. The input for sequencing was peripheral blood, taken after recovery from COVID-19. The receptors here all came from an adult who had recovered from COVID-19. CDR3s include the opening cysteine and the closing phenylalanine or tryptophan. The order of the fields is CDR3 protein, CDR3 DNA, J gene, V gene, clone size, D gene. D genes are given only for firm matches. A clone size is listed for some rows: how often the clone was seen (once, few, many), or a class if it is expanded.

CDR3aa: CASSDEVSGKLFF
CDR3nt: TGTGCCAGCAGTGATGAGGTTTCCGGCAAACTGTTTTTT
j_gene: TRBJ1-4
v_gene: TRBV2
abundance: .
d_gene: .

CDR3aa: CASSIGTYNEQFF
CDR3nt: TGTGCCAGTAGTATAGGGACGTACAATGAGCAGTTCTTC
j_gene: TRBJ2-1
v_gene: TRBV19
abundance: .
d_gene: .

CDR3aa: CASFEQGGAFF
CDR3nt: TGTGCCAGCTTTGAACAGGGGGGGGCTTTCTTT
j_gene: TRBJ1-1
v_gene: TRBV18
abundance: .
d_gene: TRBD1

CDR3aa: CASRVRQDYGYTF
CDR3nt: TGTGCCAGTAGAGTCAGGCAGGACTATGGCTACACCTTC
j_gene: TRBJ1-2
v_gene: TRBV19
abundance: .
d_gene: .

CDR3aa: CATDLAGAGANVLTF
CDR3nt: TGTGCCACCGATCTAGCGGGGGCTGGGGCCAACGTCCTGACTTTC
j_gene: TRBJ2-6
v_gene: TRBV6-5
abundance: .
d_gene: TRBD2

CDR3aa: CATSREIVKGFGETQYF
CDR3nt: TGTGCCACCAGCAGAGAAATAGTGAAGGGTTTCGGAGAGACCCAGTACTTC
j_gene: TRBJ2-5
v_gene: TRBV15
abundance: .
d_gene: .

CDR3aa: CAYGQGIGEQYF
CDR3nt: TGTGCCTACGGTCAGGGGATCGGCGAGCAGTACTTC
j_gene: TRBJ2-7
v_gene: TRBV6-5
abundance: once
d_gene: .

CDR3aa: CASSHNQGQETQYF
CDR3nt: TGTGCCAGCAGCCACAACCAGGGACAAGAGACCCAGTACTTC
j_gene: TRBJ2-5
v_gene: TRBV11-2
abundance: .
d_gene: .

CDR3aa: CASSLEGTEAFF
CDR3nt: TGCGCCAGCAGCTTGGAGGGAACTGAAGCTTTCTTT
j_gene: TRBJ1-1
v_gene: TRBV5-1
abundance: once
d_gene: .

CDR3aa: CASSRQTGGNTEAFF
CDR3nt: TGTGCCAGCAGCCGTCAAACAGGGGGCAACACTGAAGCTTTCTTT
j_gene: TRBJ1-1
v_gene: TRBV3-1/TRBV3-2
abundance: .
d_gene: TRBD1

CDR3aa: CASSLMGGVVNSPLHF
CDR3nt: TGTGCCAGCAGTTTAATGGGAGGGGTAGTTAATTCACCCCTCCACTTT
j_gene: TRBJ1-6
v_gene: TRBV27
abundance: .
d_gene: .

CDR3aa: CASSLTGDAELFF
CDR3nt: TGCGCCAGCAGCTTGACAGGGGACGCGGAGCTGTTTTTT
j_gene: TRBJ2-2
v_gene: TRBV5-1
abundance: .
d_gene: TRBD1

CDR3aa: CASVWRYNEQFF
CDR3nt: TGTGCCAGCGTTTGGAGATACAATGAGCAGTTCTTC
j_gene: TRBJ2-1
v_gene: TRBV6-4
abundance: .
d_gene: .

CDR3aa: CAGNFMGTGELFF
CDR3nt: TGTGCCGGGAACTTCATGGGGACCGGGGAGCTGTTTTTT
j_gene: TRBJ2-2
v_gene: TRBV2
abundance: .
d_gene: .

CDR3aa: CASSPTGHNNSPLHF
CDR3nt: TGTGCCAGCAGTCCCACAGGACACAATAATTCACCCCTCCACTTT
j_gene: TRBJ1-6
v_gene: TRBV6-5
abundance: .
d_gene: .

CDR3aa: CASNPDRANYGYTF
CDR3nt: TGTGCCAGCAACCCGGACAGGGCTAACTATGGCTACACCTTC
j_gene: TRBJ1-2
v_gene: TRBV6-2/TRBV6-3
abundance: once
d_gene: TRBD1

CDR3aa: CASRLRDRPFGNTIYF
CDR3nt: TGTGCCAGCAGGCTCCGGGACAGACCTTTTGGAAACACCATATATTTT
j_gene: TRBJ1-3
v_gene: TRBV28
abundance: .
d_gene: TRBD1

CDR3aa: CASNQGGTAEQYF
CDR3nt: TGTGCCAGCAACCAAGGCGGGACGGCCGAGCAGTACTTC
j_gene: TRBJ2-7
v_gene: TRBV12-3/TRBV12-4
abundance: few
d_gene: .

CDR3aa: CASSHSDGSYEQYF
CDR3nt: TGTGCCAGCAGCCATTCGGACGGGTCCTACGAGCAGTACTTC
j_gene: TRBJ2-7
v_gene: TRBV7-6
abundance: .
d_gene: .

CDR3aa: CASSQGRGLAGGRDIQYF
CDR3nt: TGTGCCAGCAGCCAAGGAAGGGGACTAGCGGGAGGGCGAGACATTCAGTACTTC
j_gene: TRBJ2-4
v_gene: TRBV3-1/TRBV3-2
abundance: .
d_gene: TRBD2

CDR3aa: CASRGQSGYSPLHF
CDR3nt: TGTGCCAGCAGGGGCCAATCGGGCTATTCACCCCTCCACTTT
j_gene: TRBJ1-6
v_gene: TRBV6-1
abundance: .
d_gene: .

CDR3aa: CASSPGRTNTGELFF
CDR3nt: TGTGCCAGCAGCCCCGGACGGACGAACACCGGGGAGCTGTTTTTT
j_gene: TRBJ2-2
v_gene: TRBV5-6
abundance: once
d_gene: .

CDR3aa: CASSLGLSQSTDTQYF
CDR3nt: TGCGCCAGCAGCTTGGGACTTTCACAGAGCACAGATACGCAGTATTTT
j_gene: TRBJ2-3
v_gene: TRBV5-1
abundance: .
d_gene: .

CDR3aa: CASSPMDREANEQFF
CDR3nt: TGTGCCAGTAGTCCCATGGACAGGGAGGCCAATGAGCAGTTCTTC
j_gene: TRBJ2-1
v_gene: TRBV19
abundance: .
d_gene: TRBD1

CDR3aa: CASSYTQSGTSTYEQYF
CDR3nt: TGTGCCAGCAGCTACACCCAGTCGGGCACGTCAACCTACGAGCAGTACTTC
j_gene: TRBJ2-7
v_gene: TRBV11-2
abundance: .
d_gene: .

CDR3aa: CASSPLGTGVNSNQPQHF
CDR3nt: TGTGCCAGCTCACCATTAGGGACAGGGGTTAATAGCAATCAGCCCCAGCATTTT
j_gene: TRBJ1-5
v_gene: TRBV18
abundance: .
d_gene: TRBD1